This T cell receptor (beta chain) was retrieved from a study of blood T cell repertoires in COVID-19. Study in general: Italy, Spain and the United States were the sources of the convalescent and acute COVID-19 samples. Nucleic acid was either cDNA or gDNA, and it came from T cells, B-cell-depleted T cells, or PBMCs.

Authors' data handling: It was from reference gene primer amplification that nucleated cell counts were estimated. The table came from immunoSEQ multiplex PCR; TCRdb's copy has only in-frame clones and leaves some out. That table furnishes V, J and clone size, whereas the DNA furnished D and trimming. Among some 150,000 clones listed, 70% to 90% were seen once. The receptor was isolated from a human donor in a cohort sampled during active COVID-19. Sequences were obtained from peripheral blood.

This chain's CDR3 is CASSYRSGREQYF. For the CDR3, the DNA is TGTGCCAGCAGCTATAGGTCAGGTCGCGAGCAGTACTTC. The chain uses TRBV7-2 and TRBJ2-7; D call uncertain. This CDR3 is 13 amino acids long. Trimming pared 4 bases from V and 6 bases from J, leaving 13 bases between. Germline CDR1 is SGHTA and CDR2 is FQGNSA.